The rows below give T cell receptor beta chains drawn from one sample of a study of T cells in narcolepsy. The protocol was immunoSEQ multiplex PCR, while the TCRdb copy is restricted to in-frame clones and leaves out a portion. This table has 20,000 to 30,000 clones, roughly 62% appearing once. Sample: memory (CD45RA-) CD4+ T cells from blood. The receptors shown here come from a human donor in good health. CDR3s include the opening cysteine and the closing phenylalanine or tryptophan. The D gene is left open where the match is weak. Clone size, where shown, is once, few, many, or a class for clones that have expanded.

TRBD1,TRBJ2-7,few,TRBV28,CASSSWTGAAYEQYF,TGTGCCAGCAGTTCGTGGACAGGGGCGGCCTACGAGCAGTACTTC
-,TRBJ2-7,-,TRBV11-2,CASSLDFGAYEQYF,TGTGCCAGCAGCTTAGATTTCGGAGCCTACGAGCAGTACTTC
-,TRBJ1-2,-,TRBV30,CAWSVGQRLGYTF,TGTGCCTGGAGTGTTGGGCAGCGTCTTGGCTACACCTTC
-,TRBJ1-6,-,TRBV27,CATMSQGGSPLHF,TGTGCCACCATGTCCCAGGGTGGTTCACCCCTCCACTTT
-,TRBJ2-7,-,TRBV4-2,CASSQDQGGTYEQYF,TGTGCCAGCAGCCAAGATCAGGGGGGAACCTACGAGCAGTACTTC
-,TRBJ1-4,few,TRBV2,CASRESKEKLFF,TGTGCCAGCAGAGAGAGCAAAGAAAAACTGTTTTTT
TRBD1,TRBJ1-4,-,TRBV28,CASSATGTNEKLFF,TGTGCCAGCAGCGCGACAGGGACTAATGAAAAACTGTTTTTT
-,TRBJ2-2,-,TRBV4-3,CASSQFGGRGTGELFF,TGCGCCAGCAGCCAATTCGGGGGCAGAGGGACCGGGGAGCTGTTTTTT
-,TRBJ1-6,-,TRBV28,CASSQKFSSPLHF,TGTGCCAGCAGTCAGAAGTTTTCGTCACCCCTCCACTTT
TRBD2,TRBJ2-1,few,TRBV29-1,CSVEDNRPGGGTYNEQFF,TGCAGCGTTGAAGATAATCGGCCCGGGGGGGGAACCTACAATGAGCAGTTCTTC
-,TRBJ2-3,few,TRBV5-1,CASSFTDTQYF,TGCGCCAGCAGCTTCACAGATACGCAGTATTTT
-,TRBJ1-3,-,TRBV30,CAWSRGGRGNTIYF,TGTGCCTGGAGTCGTGGGGGCCGCGGAAACACCATATATTTT
-,TRBJ1-5,-,TRBV2,CASSARNQPQHF,TGTGCCAGCAGTGCGAGGAATCAGCCCCAGCATTTT
-,TRBJ2-3,-,TRBV30,CAWSRATQWDF,TGTGCCTGGAGTAGGGCTACGCAGTGGGATTTT